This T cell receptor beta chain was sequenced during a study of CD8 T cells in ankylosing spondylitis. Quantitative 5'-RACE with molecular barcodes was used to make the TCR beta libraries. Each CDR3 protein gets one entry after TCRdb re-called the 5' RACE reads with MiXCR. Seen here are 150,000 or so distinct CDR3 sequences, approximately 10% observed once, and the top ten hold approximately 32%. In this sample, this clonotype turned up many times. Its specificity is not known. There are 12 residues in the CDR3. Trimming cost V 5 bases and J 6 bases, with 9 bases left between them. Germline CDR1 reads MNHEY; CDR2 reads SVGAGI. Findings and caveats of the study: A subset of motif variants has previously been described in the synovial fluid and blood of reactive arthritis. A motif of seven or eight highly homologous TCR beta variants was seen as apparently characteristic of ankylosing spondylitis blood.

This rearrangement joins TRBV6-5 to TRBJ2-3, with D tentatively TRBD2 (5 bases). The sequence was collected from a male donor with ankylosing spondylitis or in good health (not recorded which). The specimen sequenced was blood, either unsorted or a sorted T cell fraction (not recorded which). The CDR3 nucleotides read TGTGCCAGCAGTGGGCGGGTGGATACGCAGTATTTT. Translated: CASSGRVDTQYF.